This T cell receptor beta chain was identified during a study of cytotoxic CD8 clonotypes in ibrutinib-treated CLL. The CDR3 contains 15 residues. Trimming shortened V by 5 bases and J by 2 bases, and 12 bases separated the two germline ends. Germline V gene data show CDR1 as SGHNT and CDR2 as YENEEA. The repertoire was sequenced with immunoSEQ multiplex PCR; TCRdb's copy has only in-frame clones and lacks some. This sample has roughly 38,000 clones; approximately 48% occur once, and the top ten carry 18%. The V gene is TRBV11-3, the J gene TRBJ2-2, with D maybe TRBD2 (6 bases). The sequencing used PBMCs, collected before ibrutinib treatment. This TCR came from a human donor with chronic lymphocytic leukemia. CDR3 nucleotides: TGTGCCAGCAGCGCGACTAGGGGAAACACCGGGGAGCTGTTTTTT. Its translation: CASSATRGNTGELFF.